Shown below are 21 T cell receptor beta chains from a single sample sequenced in a study of spatial heterogeneity in lung cancer. Each CDR3 protein gets one entry after TCRdb re-called the 5' RACE reads with MiXCR. The sample contains tens of thousands of distinct CDR3 sequences, around 12% of which appear only once. Time point here: sample taken at primary tumor resection. Here the sequenced sample was PBMCs, taken at surgery. These TCRs come from a male donor with early-stage non-small cell lung cancer.

The V gene is TRBV7-2, the J gene TRBJ2-3; tentative D call: TRBD2 (6 bases). The CDR3 has 16 amino acids. V was trimmed by 2 bases and J by 2 bases, leaving 14 bases between them. The germline V gene encodes CDR1 SGHTA and CDR2 FQGNSA. DNA of the CDR3: TGTGCCAGCAGCTTAATCGGAGGGCCATCCACAGATACGCAGTATTTT. Translating it yields CASSLIGGPSTDTQYF. The whole variable domain, filled in from reference TRBV7-2 and TRBJ2-3, reads GAGVSQSPSNKVTEKGKDVELRCDPISGHTALYWYRQSLGQGLEFLIYFQGNSAPDKSGLPSDRFSAERTGGSVSTLTIQRTQQEDSAVYLCASSLIGGPSTDTQYFGPGTRLTVL.

This clonotype was found many times. The CDR3 loop is CASSSAGANTEAFF. The CDR3 DNA reads TGTGCCAGCAGCTCCGCGGGGGCGAACACTGAAGCTTTCTTT. The chain links TRBV7-3 to TRBJ1-1, with D possibly being TRBD1 (6 bases). Germline V CDR1 and CDR2: SGHTA, FQGTGA. The CDR3 loop spans 14 amino acids. V gave up 4 bases and J gave up 1 base, with 10 bases separating them.

This clonotype was seen a handful of times. The chain recombines TRBV19 with TRBJ1-5; D is undetermined. Trimming shortened V by 6 bases and J by 5 bases, and 17 bases separated the two germline ends. The CDR3 length is 15 residues. Germline V lookup: CDR1 LNHDA, CDR2 SQIVND (reference sequence). CDR3 sequence reads: CASRGIASGYQPQHF. The CDR3 bases are TGTGCCAGTAGAGGGATAGCGTCAGGATATCAGCCCCAGCATTTT.

This clonotype has only a few counts. The rearrangement uses TRBV10-2 and TRBJ2-5; TRBD1 might be the D (6 bases). The germline CDR1 and CDR2 sequences are WSHSY and SAAADI. This CDR3 is 14 amino acids long. V lost 5 bases and J lost 1, with 11 bases in between. CDR3 sequence reads: CASSPTGPQETQYF. The CDR3 DNA follows: TGCGCCAGCAGTCCGACAGGTCCCCAAGAGACCCAGTACTTC.

The V call is TRBV6-2 or TRBV6-3, the J call TRBJ1-5; 8 positions match TRBD1. Germline lookup yields CDR1 MNHEY and CDR2 SVGEGT. J was trimmed by 5 bases and V by 8 bases; bases with no gene match: 8. The CDR3 has 14 residues. In DNA, the CDR3 is TGTGCCAGCCTAGGGCAGGGGGCCCATCAGCCCCAGCATTTT. This sequence encodes CASLGQGAHQPQHF.

This clonotype has only a few counts. The chain links TRBV29-1 to TRBJ2-4; D unclear. The V and J ends lost 3 bases and 0 bases respectively, with 9 bases between them. The CDR3 has 14 residues. Germline V CDR1 and CDR2: SQVTM, ANQGSEA. The CDR3 region is CSVDFTGAKNIQYF. CDR3 DNA: TGCAGCGTTGATTTTACCGGAGCCAAAAACATTCAGTACTTC.

This clonotype was recorded a few times. This chain uses TRBV10-3 with TRBJ1-6; 7 nucleotides line up with TRBD1. Losses at the gene ends were 2 bases for V and 10 bases for J; bases not matched to a gene: 2. There are 13 residues in the CDR3. CDR1 and CDR2 from the germline V gene are ENHRY and SYGVKD. The CDR3 region has the DNA TGTGCCATCAGTGAGGACAGGGTCTCACCCCTCCACTTT. Translating gives CAISEDRVSPLHF.

Ten or more counts support this clonotype. V usage is TRBV6-2 or TRBV6-3 and J usage is TRBJ2-7; D is perhaps TRBD1 (8 bases). Germline lookup yields CDR1 MNHEY and CDR2 SVGEGT. The CDR3 is made up of 13 amino acids. Trimming removed 7 bases from V and 4 bases from J, with 14 bases in between. CDR3 residues: CASTGQGGYEQYF. CDR3 sequence (DNA): TGTGCCAGCACCGGACAGGGAGGGTACGAGCAGTACTTC.

J is TRBJ1-5 and V is TRBV6-6, with D tentatively TRBD1 (5 bases). The CDR3 length is 14 residues. Germline V gene sequence: CDR1 MNHNY, CDR2 SVGAGI (reference sequence). The V end lost 7 bases, the J end lost 5 bases, and 15 bases lay between the germline ends. The CDR3 loop is CASIVSGGHQPQHF. DNA of the CDR3: TGTGCCAGCATAGTATCGGGGGGACATCAGCCCCAGCATTTT.

The V gene is TRBV7-9, the J gene TRBJ1-6; 8 bases align to TRBD1. V trimming: 5 bases; J trimming: 7 bases; junction bases outside the gene matches: 4. CDR3 length: 14 amino acids. Looked up from germline, CDR1 is SEHNR and CDR2 is FQNEAQ (reference sequence). The DNA of the CDR3 is TGTGCCAGCAGCCGACAGGGGTCCAATTCACCCCTCCACTTT. Amino acid sequence: CASSRQGSNSPLHF. The variable domain in full, with the rest retrieved from reference TRBV7-9 and TRBJ1-6, is DTGVSQNPRHKITKRGQNVTFRCDPISEHNRLYWYRQTLGQGPEFLTYFQNEAQLEKSRLLSDRFSAERPKGSFSTLEIQRTEQGDSAMYLCASSRQGSNSPLHFGNGTRLTVT.

This clonotype was seen a few times. This chain connects TRBV5-1 to TRBJ2-5, with D uncertain. V lost 0 bases and J 2 bases, leaving 14 bases between the germline ends. CDR1 and CDR2 (germline): SGHRS, YFSETQ. This CDR3 comprises 16 residues. In DNA, the CDR3 is TGCGCCAGCAGCTTGGATATTGGGCGGATTCAAGAGACCCAGTACTTC. Its translation: CASSLDIGRIQETQYF.

As DNA, the CDR3 is TGTGCCAGCAGCCAGCCGGAGCGGGAGGGCTACAATGAGCAGTTCTTC. Translation gives CASSQPEREGYNEQFF. This chain joins TRBV4-2 and TRBJ2-1; 10 nucleotides agree with TRBD2. The CDR3 totals 16 residues. Looked up from germline, CDR1 is LGHNA and CDR2 is YNFKEQ. V lost 3 bases and J lost 3; bases outside the gene matches: 5.

The rearrangement joins TRBV15 to TRBJ2-7; D gene uncertain. Per germline, CDR1 LNHNV and CDR2 YYDKDF (reference sequence). The CDR3 runs to 15 residues. V was shortened by 0 bases and J by 0 bases, with 9 bases between the two germline ends. The CDR3 bases are TGTGCCACCAGCAGAGATTTACCGAGCTCCTACGAGCAGTACTTC. Translated: CATSRDLPSSYEQYF.

This clonotype was recorded a few times. The CDR3 reads CASRMGQGNTEAFF. CDR3 DNA sequence: TGCGCCAGCCGCATGGGACAAGGGAACACTGAAGCTTTCTTT. This rearrangement joins TRBV5-1 to TRBJ1-1; D is possibly TRBD1 (6 bases). The CDR3 consists of 14 residues. The V end was cut by 7 bases, the J end by 1 base, with 14 bases between. Germline V CDR1 and CDR2: SGHRS, YFSETQ.

This clonotype was seen more than once but under ten times. The chain recombines TRBV5-1 with TRBJ2-5, with 8 nucleotides matching TRBD1. Losses at the gene ends were 4 bases for V and 3 bases for J; bases not matched to a gene: 5. From germline, CDR1 is SGHRS and CDR2 YFSETQ. This CDR3 region has 14 residues. The DNA for the CDR3 is TGCGCCAGCAGCCCCGGGACAGGAAAAGAGACCCAGTACTTC. Translating gives CASSPGTGKETQYF.

This clonotype was detected many times. The chain couples TRBV25-1 to TRBJ2-4; 7 nucleotides line up with TRBD1. Germline V gene data show CDR1 as MGHDK and CDR2 as SYGVNS. This CDR3 spans 13 amino acids. The ends lost 4 bases at V and 6 bases at J; junction bases unmatched: 3. The DNA for the CDR3 is TGTGCCAGCAGTGGACAGGGAACAAACATTCAGTACTTC. Its protein product is CASSGQGTNIQYF.

The chain combines TRBV6-1 with TRBJ2-1; a weak D match, TRBD1 (6 bases). The CDR3 sequence is 14 residues long. Germline-derived CDR1 and CDR2 are MNHNS and SASEGT. The V gene lost 2 bases and the J gene lost 7 bases, with 12 bases spanning the gap. In nucleotides, the CDR3 is TGTGCCAGCAGTGAATGGGGGCAATGGAATGAGCAGTTCTTC. Translation gives CASSEWGQWNEQFF.

Only a few counts were recorded for this clonotype. V and J are TRBV12-3 or TRBV12-4 and TRBJ1-5; 7 nucleotides line up with TRBD1. With V trimmed by 6 bases and J by 7 bases, 9 bases remained unmatched. The CDR3 contains 14 residues. CDR3 sequence reads: CASSQQGNKQPQHF. DNA of the CDR3: TGTGCCAGCAGCCAACAGGGGAATAAACAGCCCCAGCATTTT.

This clonotype turned up a few times. CDR3 residues: CASSLALSGSTYNEQFF. The CDR3 region has the DNA TGTGCCAGCAGCTTAGCGCTGAGCGGGAGTACCTACAATGAGCAGTTCTTC. The chain couples TRBV7-2 to TRBJ2-1; 8 nucleotides line up with TRBD2. With 0 bases clipped from V and 2 bases from J, the junction kept 6 bases outside the gene matches. CDR1 is SGHTA and CDR2 is FQGNSA in the germline V gene. The CDR3 spans 17 residues.

Written as DNA, the CDR3 is TGTGCCATCAGGACAGCAACCACAGATACGCAGTATTTT. Protein sequence: CAIRTATTDTQYF. The chain is built from TRBV10-3 and TRBJ2-3; D might be TRBD1 (5 bases). Germline V CDR1 and CDR2: ENHRY, SYGVKD. The V end was cut by 6 bases, the J end by 2 bases, with 9 bases between. The CDR3 spans 13 residues.

This clonotype was seen a handful of times. This chain joins TRBV28 and TRBJ2-2; D gene uncertain. Germline V CDR1 and CDR2: MDHEN, SYDVKM. Trimming pared 3 bases from V and 2 bases from J, leaving 4 bases between. The CDR3 spans 13 residues. The CDR3 DNA follows: TGTGCCAGCAGTTTGCCCAACACCGGGGAGCTGTTTTTT. Translated, it gives CASSLPNTGELFF.